Below are 31 T cell receptor beta chains sequenced from a single sample in a study of T cell responses to AZD1222 COVID-19 vaccine. The protocol was immunoSEQ multiplex PCR, while the TCRdb copy is restricted to in-frame clones and leaves out a portion. Here the sample spans approximately 190,000 clones, around 90% being singletons. The specimen comprised peripheral blood, sampled on day 0 of AZD1222 vaccination. These receptors were obtained from an adult in good health.

This rearrangement joins TRBV3-1 (or the pseudogene TRBV3-2) to TRBJ2-2; 7 bases match TRBD1. CDR1 is LGHDT and CDR2 is YNNKEL in the germline V gene (reference sequence). This CDR3 spans 16 amino acids. The ends lost 7 bases at V and 2 bases at J; junction bases unmatched: 10. The chain's CDR3 is CASTRPGTENTGELFF. CDR3 DNA sequence: TGTGCCAGCACCCGCCCCGGGACAGAAAACACCGGGGAGCTGTTTTTT.

This chain connects TRBV13 to TRBJ2-7, with D perhaps given as TRBD1 or TRBD2 (5 bases each). Germline V gives CDR1 PRHDT, CDR2 FYEKMQ (reference sequence). This CDR3 spans 16 amino acids. Trimming left V 5 bases short and J 1 base short, with 18 bases between. CDR3 sequence reads: CASSISIGAQSYEQYF. The CDR3 nucleotides read TGTGCCAGCAGCATTAGTATCGGGGCGCAATCCTACGAGCAGTACTTC.

The chain links TRBV21-1 to TRBJ1-2. TRBV21-1 is marked as a pseudogene. The CDR3 is 13 residues long. The CDR3 DNA sequence: TGTGCCAGCAGCCTCCCCGGACACTATGGCTACACCTTC. Translation gives CASSLPGHYGYTF.

The chain combines TRBV27 with TRBJ2-3, with a tentative D call TRBD1 (6 bases). V was pared by 6 bases and J by 5 bases, with 21 bases between. Germline V gene lookup returns CDR1 MNHEY and CDR2 SMNVEV (reference sequence). This CDR3 has 16 amino acids. The CDR3 region is CASSPFQGPEGDTQYF. CDR3 bases: TGTGCCAGCAGCCCATTCCAGGGGCCCGAGGGAGATACGCAGTATTTT.

With regard to this clone: The germline gene is not matched at one end of the junction; a read error may be the cause. Here the CDR3 DNA reads TGTGCCAGCACCTTAAATGGTTTAGACTACAATGAGCAGTTCTTC. This sequence encodes CASTLNGLDYNEQFF. The genes are TRBV7-2 and TRBJ2-1, with D hard to call. The length of the CDR3 is 15 residues. Germline-derived CDR1 and CDR2 are SGHTA and FQGNSA.

The chain uses TRBV18 and TRBJ1-1; D is perhaps TRBD1 (5 bases). The CDR3 sequence is 15 residues long. Trimming removed 6 bases from V and 7 bases from J, with 21 bases in between. Germline CDR1 KGHSH, CDR2 LQKENI. CDR3 nucleotide sequence: TGTGCCAGCTCTCACAAAGAGGCAGGGTCGAATGAAGCTTTCTTT. This translates into CASSHKEAGSNEAFF. The entire variable domain, with the rest obtained from reference TRBV18 and TRBJ1-1, is as follows: NAGVMQNPRHLVRRRGQEARLRCSPMKGHSHVYWYRQLPEEGLKFMVYLQKENIIDESGMPKERFSAEFPKEGPSILRIQQVVRGDSAAYFCASSHKEAGSNEAFFGQGTRLTVV.

The gene calls are TRBV9 and TRBJ2-1; TRBD2 matches at 13 bases. Trimming took 4 bases from V and 5 from J; bases not matched to a gene: 12. This CDR3 comprises 18 residues. Germline-derived CDR1 and CDR2 are SGDLS and YYNGEE. The CDR3 nucleotides are TGTGCCAGCAGCCTTACTAGCGGGGGGGCCGTTCCCCACAATGAGCAGTTCTTC. It encodes CASSLTSGGAVPHNEQFF.

Here the CDR3 DNA reads TGTGCCAGCAGCTTAGCCGGGAAAGAGCAGTTCTTC. Its translation is CASSLAGKEQFF. V usage is TRBV7-2 and J usage is TRBJ2-1; TRBD2 is a possible D gene (5 bases). Trimming stripped 0 bases from V and 10 bases from J, with 7 bases between. This CDR3 is 12 amino acids long. From germline, CDR1 is SGHTA and CDR2 FQGNSA.

This chain uses TRBV5-1 with TRBJ2-6, with D possibly being TRBD1 or TRBD2 (6 bases each). There are 16 residues in the CDR3. Germline lookup yields CDR1 SGHRS and CDR2 YFSETQ. With 1 base removed from V and 2 bases from J, the gap between germline ends came to 10 bases. DNA for the CDR3: TGCGCCAGCAGCTTGTATGGGGGGCCTGGGGCCAACGTCCTGACTTTC. This encodes CASSLYGGPGANVLTF.

The chain links TRBV15 to TRBJ1-5; a possible D gene is TRBD1 (5 bases). CDR1 and CDR2 (germline): LNHNV, YYDKDF (reference sequence). With 0 bases removed from V and 6 bases from J, the gap between germline ends came to 18 bases. This CDR3 comprises 17 residues. CDR3 sequence (DNA): TGTGCCACCAGCAGAGATGGAAGGGGCCAGGGTCGTCAGCCCCAGCATTTT. This gives the protein CATSRDGRGQGRQPQHF.

This rearrangement joins TRBV27 to TRBJ2-1; 7 nucleotides match TRBD1. Germline CDR1 is MNHEY and CDR2 is SMNVEV (reference sequence). CDR3 length: 14 residues. V lost 6 bases and J lost 9; bases outside the gene matches: 11. CDR3 DNA: TGTGCCAGCAGGCCTGGACAGGTGAAGGGTGAGCAGTTCTTC. This gives the protein CASRPGQVKGEQFF.

V usage is TRBV18 and J usage is TRBJ1-1; maybe TRBD1 (5 bases). Germline CDR1 is KGHSH and CDR2 is LQKENI. The V and J ends lost 1 base and 1 base respectively, with 10 bases between them. This CDR3 has 15 amino acids. The CDR3 loop is CASSPRAGANTEAFF. CDR3 in DNA: TGTGCCAGCTCACCACGGGCTGGGGCGAACACTGAAGCTTTCTTT.

The genes are TRBV2 and TRBJ2-7; TRBD1 agrees at 11 bases. Per the germline V gene, CDR1 is SNHLY and CDR2 is FYNNEI. J was trimmed by 6 bases and V by 6 bases; bases with no gene match: 4. This CDR3 is built from 13 residues. In DNA, the CDR3 is TGTGCCAGCAGGGGACAGGGGGGTGCCGAGCAGTACTTC. As protein: CASRGQGGAEQYF.

This chain joins TRBV11-2 and TRBJ2-5; D unresolved. CDR1 and CDR2 (germline): SGHAT, FQNNGV. Trimming removed 5 bases from V and 1 base from J, with 14 bases in between. The CDR3 length is 15 residues. The CDR3: CASSTNRAPQETQYF. DNA of the CDR3: TGTGCCAGCAGCACCAACAGAGCCCCCCAAGAGACCCAGTACTTC.

This chain uses TRBV6-1 with TRBJ1-5; no clear D. In germline, CDR1 is MNHNS, CDR2 SASEGT. V dropped 2 bases and J dropped 5 bases, with 13 bases sitting between them. This CDR3 has 15 residues. The CDR3 loop is CASSEWYYGDQPQHF. In nucleotides, the CDR3 is TGTGCCAGCAGTGAATGGTATTATGGCGATCAGCCCCAGCATTTT.

The chain joins TRBV11-3 to TRBJ1-3; 8 bases are shared with TRBD1. CDR1 is SGHNT and CDR2 is YENEEA in the germline V gene. This CDR3 comprises 19 residues. V lost 2 bases, J lost 0 bases, and 12 bases stayed unmatched. This CDR3 reads CASSLIPQDRVTSGNTIYF. The CDR3 region has the DNA TGTGCCAGCAGCTTAATCCCCCAGGACAGGGTGACCTCTGGAAACACCATATATTTT. The complete variable domain, with remaining parts taken from reference TRBV11-3 and TRBJ1-3, reads EAGVVQSPRYKIIEKKQPVAFWCNPISGHNTLYWYLQNLGQGPELLIRYENEEAVDDSQLPKDRFSAERLKGVDSTLKIQPAELGDSAVYLCASSLIPQDRVTSGNTIYFGEGSWLTVV.

The CDR3 bases are TGTGCCAGCTCACCGGGGCTAGCGGGGCGAGAGACCCAGTACTTC. It encodes CASSPGLAGRETQYF. The chain links TRBV18 to TRBJ2-5; 9 nucleotides line up with TRBD2. The CDR3 contains 15 residues. Germline CDR1 and CDR2: KGHSH and LQKENI. J was trimmed by 4 bases and V by 3 bases; bases with no gene match: 6.

The rearrangement links TRBV7-2 to TRBJ2-1; D possibly corresponds to TRBD2 (5 bases). In germline, CDR1 is SGHTA, CDR2 FQGNSA. V was trimmed by 1 base and J by 5 bases, leaving 15 bases between them. This CDR3 is built from 16 residues. The CDR3 nucleotides read TGTGCCAGCAGCTTAGGTCCAGCGGCTTTAAACAATGAGCAGTTCTTC. Protein product: CASSLGPAALNNEQFF.

This chain links TRBV7-8 with TRBJ2-7; TRBD1 matches at 12 bases. Germline trimming cut 4 bases from V and 5 bases from J; bases unmatched to any gene: 9. Germline CDR1 SGHVS, CDR2 FQNEAQ. This CDR3 comprises 16 residues. The CDR3 loop reads CASSSLRGQGADEQYF. The DNA of the CDR3 is TGTGCCAGCAGCTCACTAAGGGGACAGGGGGCAGACGAGCAGTACTTC. The full variable domain, with the rest looked up from reference TRBV7-8 and TRBJ2-7, is GAGVSQSPRYKVAKRGQDVALRCDPISGHVSLFWYQQALGQGPEFLTYFQNEAQLDKSGLPSDRFFAERPEGSVSTLKIQRTQQEDSAVYLCASSSLRGQGADEQYFGPGTRLTVT.

V and J are TRBV25-1 and TRBJ1-1, with TRBD1 as a possible D gene (5 bases). Per germline, CDR1 MGHDK and CDR2 SYGVNS. Trimming shortened V by 6 bases and J by 10 bases, and 18 bases separated the two germline ends. CDR3 size: 13 residues. Here the CDR3 reads CASSPGDGLGAFF. Written as DNA, the CDR3 is TGTGCCAGCAGCCCTGGGGACGGACTAGGAGCTTTCTTT.

The rearrangement uses TRBV18 and TRBJ2-1; a weak D match, TRBD2 (6 bases). The CDR3 runs to 14 residues. V was pared by 3 bases and J by 9 bases, with 15 bases between. Germline V gene sequence: CDR1 KGHSH, CDR2 LQKENI. The chain's CDR3 is CASSPSAVSGEQFF. The CDR3 DNA is TGTGCCAGCTCACCGTCGGCAGTTAGCGGTGAGCAGTTCTTC.

This chain connects TRBV27 to TRBJ2-1; D uncertain. The CDR3 covers 18 residues. Trimming shortened V by 2 bases and J by 0 bases, and 17 bases separated the two germline ends. The germline CDR1 and CDR2 sequences are MNHEY and SMNVEV (reference sequence). The CDR3 nucleotides are TGTGCCAGCAGTTTAAAGCTTGTATACCCGGGCTCCTACAATGAGCAGTTCTTC. It encodes CASSLKLVYPGSYNEQFF.

This sequence joins TRBV10-3 and TRBJ1-1; no clear D. This CDR3 is built from 14 residues. Deletions cut 10 bases from V and 0 bases from J, with 15 bases between. The germline V gene has CDR1 ENHRY and CDR2 SYGVKD. The CDR3 nucleotides are TGTGCCACCGCCCGGGAGCAACTGAACACTGAAGCTTTCTTT. It is translated as CATAREQLNTEAFF.

This chain links TRBV9 with TRBJ1-5; D not certain. The CDR3 runs 15 residues. V lost 2 bases to trimming and J lost 1 base, with 10 bases between them. Germline-derived CDR1 and CDR2 are SGDLS and YYNGEE. CDR3: CASSVSGLSNQPQHF. CDR3 nucleotides: TGTGCCAGCAGCGTTTCTGGACTGAGCAATCAGCCCCAGCATTTT.

This rearrangement joins TRBV9 to TRBJ2-1; TRBD2 might be the D (5 bases). V was trimmed by 0 bases and J by 6 bases, leaving 13 bases between them. This CDR3 is 15 amino acids long. The germline V gene encodes CDR1 SGDLS and CDR2 YYNGEE. The CDR3 is CASSVAGFSGNEQFF. CDR3 bases: TGTGCCAGCAGCGTAGCCGGGTTCAGCGGCAATGAGCAGTTCTTC.

As for this clone: An end of the junction does not agree with germline; a read error may underlie this. The chain recombines TRBV7-7 with TRBJ1-5; possibly TRBD1 for D (5 bases). The CDR3 is 13 residues long. In germline, CDR1 is SSHAT, CDR2 FNYEAQ (reference sequence). The CDR3 is CASSLGAGQPQHF. In DNA, the CDR3 is TGTGCTAGCAGCTTAGGGGCGGGTCAGCCCCAGCATTTT.

Details on this clone: Its ends do not fully match the called genes, so a read error is possible. The V call is TRBV2, the J call TRBJ2-7, with D tentatively TRBD2 (6 bases). The CDR3 contains 13 residues. CDR1 and CDR2 from the germline V gene are SNHLY and FYNNEI. The DNA of the CDR3 is TGTGTCAGCAGTCCTGGGAGGCAACGCGAGCAGTACTTC. Residues: CVSSPGRQREQYF.

The chain carries TRBV6-8 and TRBJ1-5; D remains unclear. The ends were cut back, 0 bases at V and 3 bases at J, with 18 bases in the middle. This CDR3 is built from 18 residues. Looked up from germline, CDR1 is MNHGY and CDR2 is SAAAGT. For the CDR3, the DNA is TGTGCCAGCAGTTACTCGCGTCCTCGGCAATTTTACAATCAGCCCCAGCATTTT. It translates to CASSYSRPRQFYNQPQHF.

This chain links TRBV10-3 with TRBJ1-4, with TRBD1 matching 9 bases. The CDR3 consists of 14 residues. The trim removed 10 bases at V and 8 bases at J, leaving 11 bases unmatched. The germline V gene has CDR1 ENHRY and CDR2 SYGVKD. Here the CDR3 DNA reads TGTGCCACCTCGCCCCGGACAGGGGAGGAAAAACTGTTTTTT. Protein product: CATSPRTGEEKLFF.

This clone turned up a few times. This sample includes further DNA sequences coding for the same CDR3. The CDR3 bases are TGTGCCAGCAGCTTAGGCGCGGGAGGGACGAATTCACCCCTCCACTTT. Its translation: CASSLGAGGTNSPLHF. J is TRBJ1-6 and V is TRBV7-6; the D gene is possibly TRBD1 (5 bases). Between the trimmed V and J ends, which lost 1 base and 7 bases, there was a span of 14 bases. CDR3 length: 16 residues. CDR1 and CDR2 from the germline V gene are SGHVS and FNYEAQ.

The V and J genes are TRBV19 and TRBJ1-1; D not certain. The CDR3 is made up of 17 amino acids. V was pared by 1 base and J by 1 base, with 16 bases between. Per germline, CDR1 LNHDA and CDR2 SQIVND (reference sequence). The CDR3 reads CASSIGKWRHKNTEAFF. The CDR3 DNA reads as TGTGCCAGTAGTATAGGGAAGTGGAGACATAAGAACACTGAAGCTTTCTTT.